This T cell receptor beta chain was found in a study of Ad26.COV2.S vaccination and SARS-CoV-2 variants. Across the study: Enrolled in COV1001, the donor was in the Ad26.COV2.S trial arm, which received the vaccine.

The protocol was immunoSEQ multiplex PCR, while the TCRdb copy is restricted to in-frame clones and leaves out a portion. Of roughly 450,000 clones listed, 80% to 95% are singletons. About this clone: Different DNA sequences within this sample yield the same CDR3.

Treatment denoted: some 19 received Ad26.COV2.S at low or high dose, single or two shots; about 5 received placebo; per-sample allocation not given. Following the first vaccine or placebo injection, samples were taken on day 63. Trimming pared 0 bases from V and 5 bases from J, leaving 8 bases between. CDR3 size: 14 residues. Germline CDR1 and CDR2: SGDLS and YYNGEE. Sequencing was performed on peripheral blood, taken in a trial of Ad26.COV2.S vaccine versus placebo. The clonotype was recovered from a person aged 18-65 years who received the Ad26.COV2.S COVID-19 vaccine or a placebo. The chain combines TRBV9 with TRBJ2-2, with D possibly TRBD2 on 5 matching bases. The CDR3 sequence is CASSVGGVTGELFF. The CDR3 nucleotides read TGTGCCAGCAGCGTAGGGGGAGTTACCGGGGAGCTGTTTTTT.